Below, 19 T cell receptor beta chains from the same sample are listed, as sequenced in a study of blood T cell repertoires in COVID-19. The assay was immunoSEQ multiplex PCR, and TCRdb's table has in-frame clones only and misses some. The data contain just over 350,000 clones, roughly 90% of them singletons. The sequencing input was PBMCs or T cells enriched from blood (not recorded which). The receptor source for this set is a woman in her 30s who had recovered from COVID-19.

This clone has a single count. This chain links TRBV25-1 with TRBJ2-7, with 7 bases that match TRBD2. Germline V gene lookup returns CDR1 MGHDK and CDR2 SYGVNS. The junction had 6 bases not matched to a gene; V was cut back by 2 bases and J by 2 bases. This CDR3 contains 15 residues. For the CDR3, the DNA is TGTGCCAGCAGTGAAGAGAGCGGGATGGCCTACGAGCAGTACTTC. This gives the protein CASSEESGMAYEQYF.

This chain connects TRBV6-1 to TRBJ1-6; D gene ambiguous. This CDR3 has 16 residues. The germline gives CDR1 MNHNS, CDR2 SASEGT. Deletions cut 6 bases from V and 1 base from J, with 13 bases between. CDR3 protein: CASRETRGSYNSPLHF. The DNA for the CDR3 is TGTGCCAGCAGGGAAACACGGGGATCCTATAATTCACCCCTCCACTTT.

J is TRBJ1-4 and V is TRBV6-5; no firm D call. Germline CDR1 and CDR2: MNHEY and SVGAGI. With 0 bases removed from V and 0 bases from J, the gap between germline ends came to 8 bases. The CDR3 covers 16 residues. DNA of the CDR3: TGTGCCAGCAGTTACTCCCCGGTCCCAACTAATGAAAAACTGTTTTTT. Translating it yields CASSYSPVPTNEKLFF.

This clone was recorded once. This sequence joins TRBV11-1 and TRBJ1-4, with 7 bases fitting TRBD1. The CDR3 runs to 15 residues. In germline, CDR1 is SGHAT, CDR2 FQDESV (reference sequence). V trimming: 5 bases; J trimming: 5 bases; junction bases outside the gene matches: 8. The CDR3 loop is CASSARDRRNEKLFF. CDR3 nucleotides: TGTGCCAGCAGCGCCCGGGACAGAAGAAATGAAAAACTGTTTTTT.

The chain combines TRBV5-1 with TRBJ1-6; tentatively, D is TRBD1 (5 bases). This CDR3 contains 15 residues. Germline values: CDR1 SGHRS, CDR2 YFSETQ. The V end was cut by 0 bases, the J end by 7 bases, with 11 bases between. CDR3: CASSLAPGYNSPLHF. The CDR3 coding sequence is TGCGCCAGCAGCTTGGCCCCAGGGTACAATTCACCCCTCCACTTT.

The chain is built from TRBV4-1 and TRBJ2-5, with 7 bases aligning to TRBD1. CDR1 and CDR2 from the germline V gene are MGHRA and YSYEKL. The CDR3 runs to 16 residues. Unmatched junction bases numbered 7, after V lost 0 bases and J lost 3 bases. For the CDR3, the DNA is TGCGCCAGCAGCCAAGATTATGGCAGGGGGAAAGAGACCCAGTACTTC. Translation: CASSQDYGRGKETQYF.

The CDR3 DNA reads as TGTGCCAGCAGTCCCCTAGCGGGAGGCTCCTACGAGCAGTACTTC. Protein: CASSPLAGGSYEQYF. This rearrangement joins TRBV5-8 to TRBJ2-7, with 11 bases lining up with TRBD2. Germline assignment: CDR1 SGHTS and CDR2 YDEGEE. The CDR3 totals 15 residues. The V gene end was trimmed by 5 bases and the J gene end by 0 bases; junction bases not matched to a gene: 4.

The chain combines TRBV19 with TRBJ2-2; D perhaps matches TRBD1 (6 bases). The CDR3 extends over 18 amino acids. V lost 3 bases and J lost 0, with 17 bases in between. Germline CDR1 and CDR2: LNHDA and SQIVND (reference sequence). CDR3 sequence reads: CASSMGQLRTANTGELFF. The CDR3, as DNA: TGTGCCAGTAGTATGGGACAACTAAGAACCGCGAACACCGGGGAGCTGTTTTTT. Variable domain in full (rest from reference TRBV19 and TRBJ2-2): DGGITQSPKYLFRKEGQNVTLSCEQNLNHDAMYWYRQDPGQGLRLIYYSQIVNDFQKGDIAEGYSVSREKKESFPLTVTSAQKNPTAFYLCASSMGQLRTANTGELFFGEGSRLTVL.

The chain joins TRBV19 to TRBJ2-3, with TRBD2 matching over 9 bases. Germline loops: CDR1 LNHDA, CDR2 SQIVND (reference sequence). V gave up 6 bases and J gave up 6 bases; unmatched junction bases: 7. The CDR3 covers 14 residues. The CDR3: CASRLAGSWDTQYF. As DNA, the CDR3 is TGTGCCAGTAGGCTAGCGGGGTCTTGGGATACGCAGTATTTT.

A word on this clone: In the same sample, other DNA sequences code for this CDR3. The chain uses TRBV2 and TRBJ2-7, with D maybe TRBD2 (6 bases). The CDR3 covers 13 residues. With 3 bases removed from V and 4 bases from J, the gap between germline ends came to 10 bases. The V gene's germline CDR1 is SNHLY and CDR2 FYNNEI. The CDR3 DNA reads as TGTGCCAGCAGTGAGGTTAGCGGTTACGAGCAGTACTTC. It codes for CASSEVSGYEQYF.

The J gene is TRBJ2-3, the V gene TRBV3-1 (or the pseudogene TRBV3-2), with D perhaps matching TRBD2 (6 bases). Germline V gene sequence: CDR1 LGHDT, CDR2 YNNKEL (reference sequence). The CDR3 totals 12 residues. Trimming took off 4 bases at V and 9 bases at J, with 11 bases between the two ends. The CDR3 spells CASSPRDFTQYF. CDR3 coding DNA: TGTGCCAGCAGCCCCCGGGACTTCACGCAGTATTTT.

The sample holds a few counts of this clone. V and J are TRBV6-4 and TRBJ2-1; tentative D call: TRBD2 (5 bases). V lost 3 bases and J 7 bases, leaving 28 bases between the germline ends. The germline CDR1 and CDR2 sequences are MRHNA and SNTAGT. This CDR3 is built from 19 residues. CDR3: CASSELRLLERVWRNEQFF. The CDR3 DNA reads TGTGCCAGCAGTGAACTCCGCCTATTGGAGAGGGTTTGGCGGAATGAGCAGTTCTTC.

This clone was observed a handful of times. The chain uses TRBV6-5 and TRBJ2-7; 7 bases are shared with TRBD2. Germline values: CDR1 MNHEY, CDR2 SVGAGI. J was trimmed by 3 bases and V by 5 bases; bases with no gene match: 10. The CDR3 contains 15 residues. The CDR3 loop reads CASSLQAGPLYEQYF. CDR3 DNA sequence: TGTGCCAGCAGTCTCCAAGCGGGGCCGCTCTACGAGCAGTACTTC.

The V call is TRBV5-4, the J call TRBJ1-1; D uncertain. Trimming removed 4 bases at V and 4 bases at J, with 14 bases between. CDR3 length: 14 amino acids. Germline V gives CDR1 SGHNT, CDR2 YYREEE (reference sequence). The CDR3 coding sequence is TGTGCCAGCAGCCCTGAAGGCGCGGCCACTGAAGCTTTCTTT. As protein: CASSPEGAATEAFF.

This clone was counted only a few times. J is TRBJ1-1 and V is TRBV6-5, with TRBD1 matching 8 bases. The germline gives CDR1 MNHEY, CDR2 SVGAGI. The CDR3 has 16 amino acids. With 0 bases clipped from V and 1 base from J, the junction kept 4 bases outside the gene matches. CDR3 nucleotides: TGTGCCAGCAGTTACTCGACAGGGGCAAAGAACACTGAAGCTTTCTTT. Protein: CASSYSTGAKNTEAFF.

CDR3 sequence: CASSGGATAEVTEAFF. The CDR3 DNA reads TGTGCCAGCAGCGGGGGGGCTACAGCTGAGGTGACTGAAGCTTTCTTT. The chain joins TRBV7-9 to TRBJ1-1; weak D call: TRBD1 (6 bases). Germline V CDR1 and CDR2: SEHNR, FQNEAQ (reference sequence). V dropped 5 bases and J dropped 5 bases, with 21 bases sitting between them. The CDR3 has 16 amino acids. The variable domain in full, completed from reference TRBV7-9 and TRBJ1-1, reads DTGVSQNPRHKITKRGQNVTFRCDPISEHNRLYWYRQTLGQGPEFLTYFQNEAQLEKSRLLSDRFSAERPKGSFSTLEIQRTEQGDSAMYLCASSGGATAEVTEAFFGQGTRLTVV.

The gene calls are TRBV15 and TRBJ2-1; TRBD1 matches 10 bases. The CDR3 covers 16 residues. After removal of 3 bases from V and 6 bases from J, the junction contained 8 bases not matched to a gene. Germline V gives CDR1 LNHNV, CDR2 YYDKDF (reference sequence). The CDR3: CATSRGAGDRGNEQFF. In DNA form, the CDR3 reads TGTGCCACCAGCAGGGGGGCTGGGGACAGGGGCAATGAGCAGTTCTTC.

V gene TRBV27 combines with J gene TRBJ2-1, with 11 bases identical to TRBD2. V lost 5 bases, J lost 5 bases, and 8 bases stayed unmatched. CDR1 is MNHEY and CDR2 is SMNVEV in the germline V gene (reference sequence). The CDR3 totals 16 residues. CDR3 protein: CASSVSGRARDNEQFF. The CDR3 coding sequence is TGTGCCAGCAGTGTTAGCGGGAGGGCCAGGGACAATGAGCAGTTCTTC.

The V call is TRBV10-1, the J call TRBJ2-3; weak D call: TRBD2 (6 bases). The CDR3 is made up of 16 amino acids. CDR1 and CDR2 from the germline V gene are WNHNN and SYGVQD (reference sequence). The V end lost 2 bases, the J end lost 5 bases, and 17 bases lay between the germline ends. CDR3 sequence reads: CASSESNGGVGDTQYF. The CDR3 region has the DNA TGCGCCAGCAGTGAGAGTAACGGCGGGGTGGGAGATACGCAGTATTTT.